What follows is one T cell receptor beta chain and its context. Its antigen is as yet unknown. The record originates from a study of T cells after yellow fever vaccination. Background on the study: In the case of low-cell-number fractions, SMART-Seq v4 Ultra Low Input was used for preparation.

Broader study findings: The booster saw the reappearance of most primary-vaccination clones (more than 95% CD4, roughly 87% CD8).

MiXCR was run by TCRdb on the 5' RACE reads, yielding one entry per CDR3 protein. The sample shows almost 600,000 distinct CDR3 sequences, roughly 14% of them seen only once. CDR3 size: 14 residues. Germline loops: CDR1 SGHTA, CDR2 FQGNSA. Trimming at V came to 6 bases and at J to 5 bases, leaving 8 bases not matched to a gene. The sample in question was PBMCs, obtained on the day of the yellow fever booster vaccination. The chain is built from TRBV7-2 and TRBJ1-2, with 8 bases identical to TRBD1. The source of this sequence is a man aged 25 to 45 who received the YFV17D yellow fever vaccine. CDR3 sequence: CASSRSGGEYGYTF. The CDR3 DNA sequence: TGTGCCAGCAGTCGATCAGGGGGCGAGTATGGCTACACCTTC. The entire variable domain, with the rest obtained from reference TRBV7-2 and TRBJ1-2, is as follows: GAGVSQSPSNKVTEKGKDVELRCDPISGHTALYWYRQSLGQGLEFLIYFQGNSAPDKSGLPSDRFSAERTGGSVSTLTIQRTQQEDSAVYLCASSRSGGEYGYTFGSGTRLTVV.